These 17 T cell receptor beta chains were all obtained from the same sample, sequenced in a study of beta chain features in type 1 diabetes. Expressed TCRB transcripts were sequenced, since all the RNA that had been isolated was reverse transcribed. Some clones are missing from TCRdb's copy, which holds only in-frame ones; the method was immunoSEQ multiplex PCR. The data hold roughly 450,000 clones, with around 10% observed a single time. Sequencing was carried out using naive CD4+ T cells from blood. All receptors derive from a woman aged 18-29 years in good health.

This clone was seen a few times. The chain's CDR3 is CASSLSRIAPTYEQYF. In DNA form, the CDR3 reads TGTGCCAGCAGTTTATCGAGGATAGCGCCTACCTACGAGCAGTACTTC. This rearrangement joins TRBV27 to TRBJ2-7, with TRBD2 as a possible D gene (5 bases). The CDR3 consists of 16 residues. V was clipped by 0 bases and J by 2 bases, with 14 bases between them. Germline V lookup: CDR1 MNHEY, CDR2 SMNVEV (reference sequence).

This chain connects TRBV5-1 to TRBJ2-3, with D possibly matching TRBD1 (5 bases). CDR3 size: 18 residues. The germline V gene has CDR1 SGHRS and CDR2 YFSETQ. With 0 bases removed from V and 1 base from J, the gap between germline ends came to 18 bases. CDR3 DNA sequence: TGCGCCAGCAGCTTGGACCAGGGCGTGCCCACCCGCACAGATACGCAGTATTTT. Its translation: CASSLDQGVPTRTDTQYF.

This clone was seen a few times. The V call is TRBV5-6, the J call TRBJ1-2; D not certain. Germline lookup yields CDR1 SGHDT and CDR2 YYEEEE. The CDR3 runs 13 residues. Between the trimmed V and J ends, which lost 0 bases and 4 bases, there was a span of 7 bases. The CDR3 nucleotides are TGTGCCAGCAGCTTGGACAGCCGCTATGGCTACACCTTC. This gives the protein CASSLDSRYGYTF. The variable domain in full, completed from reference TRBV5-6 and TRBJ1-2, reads DAGVTQSPTHLIKTRGQQVTLRCSPKSGHDTVSWYQQALGQGPQFIFQYYEEEERQRGNFPDRFSGHQFPNYSSELNVNALLLGDSALYLCASSLDSRYGYTFGSGTRLTVV.

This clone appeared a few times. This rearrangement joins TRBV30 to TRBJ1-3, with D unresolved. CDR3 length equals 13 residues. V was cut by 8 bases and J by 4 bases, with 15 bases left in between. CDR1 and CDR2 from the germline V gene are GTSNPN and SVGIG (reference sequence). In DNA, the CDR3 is TGTGCCCGAAGGAGTAGGGCGGGAAACACCATATATTTT. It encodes CARRSRAGNTIYF.

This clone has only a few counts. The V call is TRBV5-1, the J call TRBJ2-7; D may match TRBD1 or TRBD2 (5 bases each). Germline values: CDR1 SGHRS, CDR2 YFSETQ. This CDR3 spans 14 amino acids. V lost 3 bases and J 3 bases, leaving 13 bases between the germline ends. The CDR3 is CASSSGPTHYEQYV. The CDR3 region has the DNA TGCGCCAGCAGCTCGGGACCCACGCACTACGAGCAGTACGTC.

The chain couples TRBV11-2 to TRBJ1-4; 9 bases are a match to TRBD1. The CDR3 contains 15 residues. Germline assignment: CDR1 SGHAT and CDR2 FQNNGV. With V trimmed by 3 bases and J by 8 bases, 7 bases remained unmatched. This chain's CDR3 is CASSLGTGLGEKLFF. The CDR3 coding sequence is TGTGCCAGCAGCTTGGGGACAGGGTTGGGGGAAAAACTGTTTTTT. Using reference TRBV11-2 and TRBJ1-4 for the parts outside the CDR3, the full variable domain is EAGVAQSPRYKIIEKRQSVAFWCNPISGHATLYWYQQILGQGPKLLIQFQNNGVVDDSQLPKDRFSAERLKGVDSTLKIQPAKLEDSAVYLCASSLGTGLGEKLFFGSGTQLSVL.

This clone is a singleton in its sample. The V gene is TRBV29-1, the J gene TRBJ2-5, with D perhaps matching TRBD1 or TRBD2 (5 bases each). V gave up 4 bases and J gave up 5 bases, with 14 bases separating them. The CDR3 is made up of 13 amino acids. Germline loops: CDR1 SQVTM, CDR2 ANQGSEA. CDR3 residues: CSVVGAGTETQYF. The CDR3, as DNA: TGCAGCGTTGTAGGCGCCGGGACGGAGACCCAGTACTTC.

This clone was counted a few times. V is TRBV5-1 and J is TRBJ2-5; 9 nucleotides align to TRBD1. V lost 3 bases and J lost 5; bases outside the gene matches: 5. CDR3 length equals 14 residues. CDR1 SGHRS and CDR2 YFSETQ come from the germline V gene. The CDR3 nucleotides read TGCGCCAGCAGCTGGGGACAGGGCGGGGAGACCCAGTACTTC. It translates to CASSWGQGGETQYF. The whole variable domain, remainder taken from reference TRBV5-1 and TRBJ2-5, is KAGVTQTPRYLIKTRGQQVTLSCSPISGHRSVSWYQQTPGQGLQFLFEYFSETQRNKGNFPGRFSGRQFSNSRSEMNVSTLELGDSALYLCASSWGQGGETQYFGPGTRLLVL.

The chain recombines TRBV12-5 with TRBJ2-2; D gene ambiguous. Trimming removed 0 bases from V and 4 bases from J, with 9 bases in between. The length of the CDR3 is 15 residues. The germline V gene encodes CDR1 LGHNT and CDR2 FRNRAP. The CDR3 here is CASGLVAPGTGELFF. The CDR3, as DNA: TGTGCTAGTGGTTTGGTGGCCCCGGGCACCGGGGAGCTGTTTTTT.

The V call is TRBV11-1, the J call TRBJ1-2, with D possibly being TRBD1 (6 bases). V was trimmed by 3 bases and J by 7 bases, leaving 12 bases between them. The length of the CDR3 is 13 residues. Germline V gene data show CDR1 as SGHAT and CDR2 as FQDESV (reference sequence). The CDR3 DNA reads TGTGCCAGCAGCTTCATACAGGGTGGTGGCTACACCTTC. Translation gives CASSFIQGGGYTF.

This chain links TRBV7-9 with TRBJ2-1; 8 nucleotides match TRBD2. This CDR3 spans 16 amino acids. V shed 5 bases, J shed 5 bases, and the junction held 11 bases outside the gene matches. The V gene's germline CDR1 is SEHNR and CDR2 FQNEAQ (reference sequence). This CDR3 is CASSPGSGGLDNEQFF. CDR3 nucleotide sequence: TGTGCCAGCAGCCCGGGAAGCGGGGGTCTGGACAATGAGCAGTTCTTC.

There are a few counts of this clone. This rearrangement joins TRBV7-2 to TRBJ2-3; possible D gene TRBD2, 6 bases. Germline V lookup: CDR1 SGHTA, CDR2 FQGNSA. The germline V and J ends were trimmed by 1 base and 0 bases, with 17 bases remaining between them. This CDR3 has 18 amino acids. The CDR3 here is CASSLVIVSGTSTDTQYF. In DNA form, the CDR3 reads TGTGCCAGCAGCTTAGTTATTGTTAGCGGCACTAGCACAGATACGCAGTATTTT.

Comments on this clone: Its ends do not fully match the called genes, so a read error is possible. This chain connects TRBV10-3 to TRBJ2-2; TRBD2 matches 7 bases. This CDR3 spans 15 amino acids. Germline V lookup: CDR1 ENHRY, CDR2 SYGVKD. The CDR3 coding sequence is TGCGCCATCAGGCCTCGGGACTACTCTACCGGGGAGCTGTTTTTT. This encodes CAIRPRDYSTGELFF.

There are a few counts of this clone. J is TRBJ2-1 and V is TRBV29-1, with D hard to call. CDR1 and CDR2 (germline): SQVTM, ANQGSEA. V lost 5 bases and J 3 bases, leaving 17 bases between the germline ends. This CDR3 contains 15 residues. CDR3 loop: CSVIRPTGDYNEQFF. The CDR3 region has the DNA TGCAGCGTTATCAGGCCGACTGGGGACTACAATGAGCAGTTCTTC.

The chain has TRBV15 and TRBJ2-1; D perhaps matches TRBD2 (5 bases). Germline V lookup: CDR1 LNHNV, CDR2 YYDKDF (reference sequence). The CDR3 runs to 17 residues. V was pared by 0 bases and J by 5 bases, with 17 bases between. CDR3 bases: TGTGCCACCAGCAGAGATCTAGTCCAGACGGGAAACAATGAGCAGTTCTTC. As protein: CATSRDLVQTGNNEQFF.

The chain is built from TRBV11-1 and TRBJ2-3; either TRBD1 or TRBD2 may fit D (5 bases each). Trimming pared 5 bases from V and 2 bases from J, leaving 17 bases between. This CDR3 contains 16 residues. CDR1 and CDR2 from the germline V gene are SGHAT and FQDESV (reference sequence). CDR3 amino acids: CASSPRPGPTTDTQYF. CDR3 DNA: TGTGCCAGCAGCCCCCGTCCGGGACCTACCACAGATACGCAGTATTTT.

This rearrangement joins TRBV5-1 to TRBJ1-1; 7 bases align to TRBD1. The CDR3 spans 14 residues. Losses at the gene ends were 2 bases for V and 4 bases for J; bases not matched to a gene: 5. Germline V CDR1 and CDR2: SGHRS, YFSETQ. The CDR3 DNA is TGCGCCAGCAGCTTAAAGGACAGGACCACTGAAGCTTTCTTT. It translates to CASSLKDRTTEAFF.